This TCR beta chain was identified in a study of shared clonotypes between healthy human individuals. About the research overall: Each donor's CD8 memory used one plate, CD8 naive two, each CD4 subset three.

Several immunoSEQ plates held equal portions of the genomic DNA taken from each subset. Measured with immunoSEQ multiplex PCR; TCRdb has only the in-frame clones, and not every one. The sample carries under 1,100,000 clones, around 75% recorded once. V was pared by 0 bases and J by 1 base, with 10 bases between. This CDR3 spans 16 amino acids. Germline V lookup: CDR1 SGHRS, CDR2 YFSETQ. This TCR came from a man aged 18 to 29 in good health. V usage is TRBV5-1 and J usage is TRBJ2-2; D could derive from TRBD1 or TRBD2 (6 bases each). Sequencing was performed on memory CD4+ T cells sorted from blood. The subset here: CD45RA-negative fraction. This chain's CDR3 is CASSLEGGRNTGELFF. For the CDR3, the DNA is TGCGCCAGCAGCTTGGAGGGGGGACGGAACACCGGGGAGCTGTTTTTT.